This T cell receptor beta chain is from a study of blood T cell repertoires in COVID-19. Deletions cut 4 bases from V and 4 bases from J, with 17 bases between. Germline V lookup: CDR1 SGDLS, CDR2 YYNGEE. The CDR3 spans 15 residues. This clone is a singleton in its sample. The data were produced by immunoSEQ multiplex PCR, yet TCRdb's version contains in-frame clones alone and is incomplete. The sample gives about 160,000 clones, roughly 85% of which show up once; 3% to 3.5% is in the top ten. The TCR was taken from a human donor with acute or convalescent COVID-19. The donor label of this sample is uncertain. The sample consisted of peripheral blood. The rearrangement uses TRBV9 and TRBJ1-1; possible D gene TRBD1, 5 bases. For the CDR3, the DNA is TGTGCCAGCAGCTCGCTTTCGGGGGGAGGCACTGAAGCTTTCTTT. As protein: CASSSLSGGGTEAFF.